This T cell receptor beta chain was captured by sequencing in a study of blood T cell repertoires in COVID-19. Study details: T cells, B-cell-depleted T cells, or PBMCs supplied cDNA or gDNA.

V lost 5 bases, J lost 1 base, and 5 bases lay in between. CDR1 and CDR2 from the germline V gene are MDHEN and SYDVKM. This CDR3 has 12 residues. The table came from immunoSEQ multiplex PCR; TCRdb's copy has only in-frame clones and leaves some out. The data show roughly 700,000 clones, about 87% seen once. The receptor comes from a woman younger than 30 with acute or convalescent COVID-19. The specimen was peripheral blood. The rearrangement uses TRBV28 and TRBJ1-1; D is unclear. CDR3 coding DNA: TGTGCCAGCAGTCTCAGGAACACTGAAGCTTTCTTT. Protein: CASSLRNTEAFF.